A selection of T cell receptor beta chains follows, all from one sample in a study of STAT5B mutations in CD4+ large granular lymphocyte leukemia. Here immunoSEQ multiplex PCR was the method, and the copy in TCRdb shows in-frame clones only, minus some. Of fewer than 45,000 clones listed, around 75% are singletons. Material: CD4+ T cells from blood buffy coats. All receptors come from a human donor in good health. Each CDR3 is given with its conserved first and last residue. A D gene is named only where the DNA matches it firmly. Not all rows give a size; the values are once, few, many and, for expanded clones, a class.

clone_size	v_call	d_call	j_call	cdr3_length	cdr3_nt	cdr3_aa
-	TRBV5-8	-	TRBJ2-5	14	TGTGCCAGCAGCTTGGGGCAGGCCGGTGAGACCCAGTACTTC	CASSLGQAGETQYF
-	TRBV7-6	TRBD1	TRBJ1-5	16	TGTGCCAGCAGCCAATTACCAAACAGGGGGCTTCAGCCCCAGCATTTT	CASSQLPNRGLQPQHF
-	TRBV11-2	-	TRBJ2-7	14	TGTGCCAGCAGCTTAGAGCTCAGGGGCTACGAGCAGTACTTC	CASSLELRGYEQYF
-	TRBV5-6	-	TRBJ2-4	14	TGTGCCAGCAGCTTAGGAGGGACCAAAAACATTCAGTACTTC	CASSLGGTKNIQYF
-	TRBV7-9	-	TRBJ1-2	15	TGTGCCAGCAGTTACGCACGGGGAGCTAACTATGGCTACACCTTC	CASSYARGANYGYTF
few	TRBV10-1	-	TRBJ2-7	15	TGCGCCAGCAGTGAGTCGTCAGGGGGGACCTACGAGCAGTACTTC	CASSESSGGTYEQYF
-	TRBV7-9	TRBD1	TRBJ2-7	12	TGTGCCAGCAGCCAGGGGGCGGGAGAGCAGTACTTC	CASSQGAGEQYF
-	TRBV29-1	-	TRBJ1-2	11	TGCAGCGTTGGGGGGGACTATGGCTACACCTTC	CSVGGDYGYTF
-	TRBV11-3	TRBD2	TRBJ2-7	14	TGTGCCAGCAGCTTAGTCCCTAGCGGATACGAGCAGTACTTC	CASSLVPSGYEQYF
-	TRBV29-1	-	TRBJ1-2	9	TGCAGCGTCGAGGAGGGACGGGGCTTC	CSVEEGRGF
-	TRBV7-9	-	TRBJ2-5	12	TGTGCCAGCAGCTTAGTCGGAGAGACCCAGTACTTC	CASSLVGETQYF
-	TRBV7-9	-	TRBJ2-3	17	TGTGCCAGCAGCTTATTGGGTGGACCTATGGGGACAGATACGCAGTATTTT	CASSLLGGPMGTDTQYF
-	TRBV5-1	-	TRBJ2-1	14	TGCGCCAGCAGCACGGGGGGCCCAGGGGATGAGCAGTTCTTC	CASSTGGPGDEQFF
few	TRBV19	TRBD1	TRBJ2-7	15	TGTGCCAGTAGAGACCTCGGACAGGGTTTGCGAGAGCAGTACTTC	CASRDLGQGLREQYF
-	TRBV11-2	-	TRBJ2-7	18	TGTGCCAGCAGCTCCCTTACCCGACGGACGAAGGACCGCTACGAGCAGTACTTC	CASSSLTRRTKDRYEQYF
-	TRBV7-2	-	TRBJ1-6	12	TGTGCCAGCAGCCGACAGAATTCACCCCTCCACTTT	CASSRQNSPLHF
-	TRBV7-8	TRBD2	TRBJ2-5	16	TGTGCCAGCAGCTCTCGACTAGCGGGAGGGCCGAAGACCCAGTACTTC	CASSSRLAGGPKTQYF
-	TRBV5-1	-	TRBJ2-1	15	TGCGCCAGCTCCTTTGAGGAGGGCTCCTACAATGAGCAGTTCTTC	CASSFEEGSYNEQFF
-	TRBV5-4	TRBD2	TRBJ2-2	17	TGTGCCAGCAGCTTGGCCCGGGGAGGGTGGGGCACCGGGGAGCTGTTTTTT	CASSLARGGWGTGELFF
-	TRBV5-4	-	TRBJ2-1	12	TGTGCCAGCAGCCCGACAGACAATGAGCAGTTCTTC	CASSPTDNEQFF